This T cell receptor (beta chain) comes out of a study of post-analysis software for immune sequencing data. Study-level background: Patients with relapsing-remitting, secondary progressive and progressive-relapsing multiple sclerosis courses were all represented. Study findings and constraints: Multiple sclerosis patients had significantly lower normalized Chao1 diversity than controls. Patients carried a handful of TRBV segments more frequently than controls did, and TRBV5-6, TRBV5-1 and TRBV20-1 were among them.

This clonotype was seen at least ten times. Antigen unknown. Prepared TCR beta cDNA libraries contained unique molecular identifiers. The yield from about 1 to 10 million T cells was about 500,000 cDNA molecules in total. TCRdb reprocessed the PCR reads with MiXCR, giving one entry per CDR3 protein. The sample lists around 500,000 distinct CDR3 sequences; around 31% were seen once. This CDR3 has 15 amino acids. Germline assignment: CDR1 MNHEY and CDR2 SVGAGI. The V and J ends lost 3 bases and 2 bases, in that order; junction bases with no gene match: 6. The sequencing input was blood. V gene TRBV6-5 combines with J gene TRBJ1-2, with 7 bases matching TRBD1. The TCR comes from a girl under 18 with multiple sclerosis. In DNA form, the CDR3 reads TGTGCCAGCAGTTATTCCGGGACAGCGAACTATGGCTACACCTTC. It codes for CASSYSGTANYGYTF.